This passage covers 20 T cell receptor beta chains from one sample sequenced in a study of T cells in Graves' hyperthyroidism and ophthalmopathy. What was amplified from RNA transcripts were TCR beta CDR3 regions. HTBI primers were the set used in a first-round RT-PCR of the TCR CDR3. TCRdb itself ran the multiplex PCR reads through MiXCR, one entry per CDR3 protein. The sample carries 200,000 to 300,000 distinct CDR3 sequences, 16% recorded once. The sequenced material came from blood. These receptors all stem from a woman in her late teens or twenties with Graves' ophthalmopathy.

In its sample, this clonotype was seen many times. CDR3 residues: CSVVRGGQETQYF. The DNA for the CDR3 is TGCAGCGTTGTACGGGGGGGCCAAGAGACCCAGTACTTC. The rearrangement links TRBV29-1 to TRBJ2-5; TRBD2 matches at 8 bases. The CDR3 is 13 amino acids. With V trimmed by 4 bases and J by 1 base, 2 bases remained unmatched. In germline, CDR1 is SQVTM, CDR2 ANQGSEA. Using reference TRBV29-1 and TRBJ2-5 for the parts outside the CDR3, the full variable domain is SAVISQKPSRDICQRGTSLTIQCQVDSQVTMMFWYRQQPGQSLTLIATANQGSEATYESGFVIDKFPISRPNLTFSTLTVSNMSPEDSSIYLCSVVRGGQETQYFGPGTRLLVL.

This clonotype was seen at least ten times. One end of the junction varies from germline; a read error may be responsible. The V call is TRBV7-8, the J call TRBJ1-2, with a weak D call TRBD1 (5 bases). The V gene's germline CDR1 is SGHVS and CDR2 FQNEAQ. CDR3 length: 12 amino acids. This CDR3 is CASSRTRDATAF. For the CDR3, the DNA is TGTGCCAGCAGCAGAACTCGGGACGCGACCGCCTTC.

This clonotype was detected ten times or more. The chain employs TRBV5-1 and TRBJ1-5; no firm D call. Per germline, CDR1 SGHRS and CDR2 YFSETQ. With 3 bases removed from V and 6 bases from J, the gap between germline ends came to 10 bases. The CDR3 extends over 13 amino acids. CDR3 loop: CASSYVGGQPQHF. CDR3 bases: TGCGCCAGCAGCTACGTCGGCGGTCAGCCCCAGCATTTT.

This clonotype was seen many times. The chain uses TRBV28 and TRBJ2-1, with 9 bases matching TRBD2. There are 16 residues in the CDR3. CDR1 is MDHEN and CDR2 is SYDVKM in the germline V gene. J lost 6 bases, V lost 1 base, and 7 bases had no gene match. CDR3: CASSLSAREGFNEQFF. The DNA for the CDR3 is TGTGCCAGCAGTTTATCGGCGCGGGAGGGGTTCAATGAGCAGTTCTTC.

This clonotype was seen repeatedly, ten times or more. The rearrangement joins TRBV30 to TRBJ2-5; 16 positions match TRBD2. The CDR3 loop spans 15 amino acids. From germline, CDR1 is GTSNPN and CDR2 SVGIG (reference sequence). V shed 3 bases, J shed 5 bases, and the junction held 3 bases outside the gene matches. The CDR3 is CAWRGLAGGRETQYF. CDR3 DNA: TGTGCCTGGAGGGGACTAGCGGGGGGGCGGGAGACCCAGTACTTC.

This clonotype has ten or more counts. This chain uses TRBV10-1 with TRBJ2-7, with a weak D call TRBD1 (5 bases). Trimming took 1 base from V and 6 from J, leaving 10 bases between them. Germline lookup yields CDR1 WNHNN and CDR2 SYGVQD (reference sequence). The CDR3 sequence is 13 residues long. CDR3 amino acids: CASSEWVGAEQYF. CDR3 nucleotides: TGCGCCAGCAGTGAGTGGGTAGGGGCCGAGCAGTACTTC.

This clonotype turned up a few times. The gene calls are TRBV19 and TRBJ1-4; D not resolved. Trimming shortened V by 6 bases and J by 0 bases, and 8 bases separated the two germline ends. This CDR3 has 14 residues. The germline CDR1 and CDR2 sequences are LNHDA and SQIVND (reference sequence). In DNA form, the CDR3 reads TGTGCCAGTAGCCGTAGTGCAACTAATGAAAAACTGTTTTTT. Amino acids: CASSRSATNEKLFF.

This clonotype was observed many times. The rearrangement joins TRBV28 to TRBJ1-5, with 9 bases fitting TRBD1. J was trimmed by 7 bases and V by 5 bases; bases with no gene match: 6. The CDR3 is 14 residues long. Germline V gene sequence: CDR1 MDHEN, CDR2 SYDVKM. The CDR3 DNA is TGTGCCAGCAGTACCAGGACAGGGGTACAGCCCCAGCATTTT. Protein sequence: CASSTRTGVQPQHF.

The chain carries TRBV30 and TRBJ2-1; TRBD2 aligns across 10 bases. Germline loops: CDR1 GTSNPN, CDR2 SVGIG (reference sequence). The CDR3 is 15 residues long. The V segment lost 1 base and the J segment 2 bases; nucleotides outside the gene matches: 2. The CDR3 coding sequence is TGTGCCTGGAGTGGAGCGGGAGGGCCCTACAATGAGCAGTTCTTC. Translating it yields CAWSGAGGPYNEQFF. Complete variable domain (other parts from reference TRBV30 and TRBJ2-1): SQTIHQWPATLVQPVGSPLSLECTVEGTSNPNLYWYRQAAGRGLQLLFYSVGIGQISSEVPQNLSASRPQDRQFILSSKKLLLSDSGFYLCAWSGAGGPYNEQFFGPGTRLTVL.

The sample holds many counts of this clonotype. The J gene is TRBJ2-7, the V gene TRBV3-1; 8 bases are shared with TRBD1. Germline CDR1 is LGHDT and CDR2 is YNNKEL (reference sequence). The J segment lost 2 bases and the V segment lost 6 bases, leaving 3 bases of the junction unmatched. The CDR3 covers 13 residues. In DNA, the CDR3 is TGTGCCAGCAGGGGGACAGGCCCCTACGAGCAGTACTTC. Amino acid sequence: CASRGTGPYEQYF.

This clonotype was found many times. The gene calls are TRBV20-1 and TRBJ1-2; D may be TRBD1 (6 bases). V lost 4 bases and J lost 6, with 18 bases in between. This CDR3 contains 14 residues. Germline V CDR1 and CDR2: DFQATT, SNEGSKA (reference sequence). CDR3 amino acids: CSAIRGNIGDGYTF. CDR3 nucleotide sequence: TGCAGTGCTATAAGGGGGAACATTGGGGATGGCTACACCTTC.

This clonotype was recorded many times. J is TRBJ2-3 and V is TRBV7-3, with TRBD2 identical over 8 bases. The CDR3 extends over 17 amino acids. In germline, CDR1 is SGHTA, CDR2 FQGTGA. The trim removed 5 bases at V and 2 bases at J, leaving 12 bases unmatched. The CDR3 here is CASSLRVAGRDTDTQYF. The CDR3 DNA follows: TGTGCCAGCAGCCTAAGAGTAGCGGGGCGCGACACAGATACGCAGTATTTT.

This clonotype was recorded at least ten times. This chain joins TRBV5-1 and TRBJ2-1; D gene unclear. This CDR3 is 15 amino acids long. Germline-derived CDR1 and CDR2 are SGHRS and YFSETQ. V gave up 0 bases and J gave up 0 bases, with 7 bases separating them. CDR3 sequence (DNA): TGCGCCAGCAGCTTGGATTACAGCTCCTACAATGAGCAGTTCTTC. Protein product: CASSLDYSSYNEQFF. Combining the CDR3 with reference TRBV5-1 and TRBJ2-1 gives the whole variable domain KAGVTQTPRYLIKTRGQQVTLSCSPISGHRSVSWYQQTPGQGLQFLFEYFSETQRNKGNFPGRFSGRQFSNSRSEMNVSTLELGDSALYLCASSLDYSSYNEQFFGPGTRLTVL.

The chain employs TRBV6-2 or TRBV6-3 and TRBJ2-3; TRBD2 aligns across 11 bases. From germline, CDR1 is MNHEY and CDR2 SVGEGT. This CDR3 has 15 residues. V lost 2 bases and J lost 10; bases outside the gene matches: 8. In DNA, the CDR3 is TGTGCCAGCAGTTACGCTAGCGGGAGGCCCCATTCGCAGTATTTT. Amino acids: CASSYASGRPHSQYF.

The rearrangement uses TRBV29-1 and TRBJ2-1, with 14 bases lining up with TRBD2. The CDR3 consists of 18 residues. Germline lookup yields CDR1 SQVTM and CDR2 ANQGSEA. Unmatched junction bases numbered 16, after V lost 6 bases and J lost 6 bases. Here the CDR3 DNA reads TGCAGCGTCTCCTACCCCGGGACTAGCGGGAGAAAGTTCAATGAGCAGTTCTTC. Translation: CSVSYPGTSGRKFNEQFF.

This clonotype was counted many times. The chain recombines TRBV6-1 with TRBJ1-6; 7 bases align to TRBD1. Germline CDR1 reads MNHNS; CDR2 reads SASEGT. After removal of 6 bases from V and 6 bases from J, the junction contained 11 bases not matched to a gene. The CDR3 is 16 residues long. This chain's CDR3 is CASRDSGGESNSPLHF. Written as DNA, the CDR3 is TGTGCCAGCAGAGATTCAGGGGGGGAGTCTAATTCACCCCTCCACTTT.

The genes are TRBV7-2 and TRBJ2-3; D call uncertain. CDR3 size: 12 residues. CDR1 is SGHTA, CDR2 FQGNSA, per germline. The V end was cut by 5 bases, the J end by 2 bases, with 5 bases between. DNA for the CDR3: TGTGCCAGCAGCGAGCCCACAGATACGCAGTATTTT. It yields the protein CASSEPTDTQYF.

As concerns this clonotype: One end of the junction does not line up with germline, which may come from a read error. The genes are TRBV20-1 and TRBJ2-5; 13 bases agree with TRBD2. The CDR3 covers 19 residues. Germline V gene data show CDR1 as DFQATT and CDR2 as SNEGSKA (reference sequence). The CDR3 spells CSASTRNPTSGGIQDTQYF. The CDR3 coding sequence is TGCAGTGCTAGCACCCGAAACCCGACTAGCGGGGGGATACAAGATACCCAGTACTTC.

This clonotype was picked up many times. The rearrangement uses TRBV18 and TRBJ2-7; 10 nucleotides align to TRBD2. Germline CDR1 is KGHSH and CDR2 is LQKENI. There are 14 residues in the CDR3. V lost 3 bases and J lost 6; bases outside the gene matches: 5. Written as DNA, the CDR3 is TGTGCCAGCTCACCCAAGGCTAGCGGGAGCGAGCAGTACTTC. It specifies CASSPKASGSEQYF.

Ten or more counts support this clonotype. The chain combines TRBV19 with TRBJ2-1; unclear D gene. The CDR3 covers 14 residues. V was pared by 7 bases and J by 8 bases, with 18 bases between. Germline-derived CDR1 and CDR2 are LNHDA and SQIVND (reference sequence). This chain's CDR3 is CASTYGLGSDEQFF. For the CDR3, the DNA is TGTGCCAGTACCTACGGCCTGGGTTCTGATGAGCAGTTCTTC.